This TCR beta chain was sequenced during a study of blood T cell repertoires in COVID-19. At the level of the study: Sites in the United States, Italy and Spain provided acute and convalescent COVID-19 samples.

The data were produced by immunoSEQ multiplex PCR, yet TCRdb's version contains in-frame clones alone and is incomplete. Here the sample spans a few hundred thousand clones, approximately 83% being singletons. Deletions cut 3 bases from V and 0 bases from J, with 5 bases between. The CDR3 is 13 amino acids. Germline V gene sequence: CDR1 LGHNA, CDR2 YNFKEQ. During active infection, Seattle patients enrolled and were then monitored through disease. The sequenced sample was peripheral blood. This sequence originates from a person aged 70 to 85 with COVID-19, enrolled during active disease. The chain is built from TRBV4-2 and TRBJ2-5; D might be TRBD2 (5 bases). The CDR3 nucleotides read TGTGCCAGCAGCCAGCGGGACCAAGAGACCCAGTACTTC. This translates into CASSQRDQETQYF.